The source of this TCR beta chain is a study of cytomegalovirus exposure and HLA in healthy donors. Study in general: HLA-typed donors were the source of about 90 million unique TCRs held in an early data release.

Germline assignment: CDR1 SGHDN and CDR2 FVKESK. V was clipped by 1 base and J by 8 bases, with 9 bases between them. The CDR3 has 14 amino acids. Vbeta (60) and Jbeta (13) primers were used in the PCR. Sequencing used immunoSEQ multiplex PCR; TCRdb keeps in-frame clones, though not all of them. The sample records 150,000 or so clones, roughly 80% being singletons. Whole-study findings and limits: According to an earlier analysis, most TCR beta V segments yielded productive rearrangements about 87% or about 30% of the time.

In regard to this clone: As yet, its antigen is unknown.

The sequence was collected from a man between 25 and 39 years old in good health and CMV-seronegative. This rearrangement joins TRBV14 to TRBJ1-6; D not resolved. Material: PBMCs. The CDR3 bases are TGTGCCAGCAGCCAAGCGTGGTTAGATTCACCCCTCCACTTT. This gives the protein CASSQAWLDSPLHF.